The clone carrying this T cell receptor beta chain was counted a few times. The target antigen is unknown. CDR1 MRHNA and CDR2 SNTAGT come from the germline V gene. The ends were cut back, 3 bases at V and 9 bases at J, with 6 bases in the middle. This CDR3 has 12 residues. This record comes from a study of cytomegalovirus exposure and HLA in healthy donors. This PCR relied on a set of 60 Vbeta primers and 13 Jbeta primers. Some clones are missing from TCRdb's copy, which holds only in-frame ones; the method was immunoSEQ multiplex PCR. The repertoire has about 110,000 clones, roughly 80% of them found once; the top ten carry roughly 2.5%. Study results and caveats: Serostatus for CMV was the only available immune exposure information. Usually a TCR sequence was rare, but some public TCRs were found in many donors.

V is TRBV6-4 and J is TRBJ1-6, with no clear D. Sequencing input: PBMCs. This sequence was found in a man aged 40-49 years in good health and CMV-seronegative. Written as DNA, the CDR3 is TGTGCCAGCAGTGAAACACGTTCACCCCTCCACTTT. Translated: CASSETRSPLHF.